Listed below are T cell receptor beta chains from one sample, sequenced in a study of CD8+CD57+ T cells in acquired aplastic anemia. Each CDR3 protein gets one entry after TCRdb re-called the reads with MiXCR. The sample records 250,000 or so distinct CDR3 sequences, around half being singletons. The sequencing input was sorted CD4+, CD8+, or CD8+CD57+ T cells (not recorded which) from PBMCs. These receptors were collected from a human donor with aplastic anemia. The CDR3 runs from the conserved cysteine through the conserved F or W. A D gene is named only where the DNA matches it firmly. Not all rows give a size; the values are once, few, many and, for expanded clones, a class.

.	TRBV15	.	TRBJ1-1	CATSRGTPNTEAFF	TGTGCCACCAGCAGAGGGACACCGAACACTGAAGCTTTCTTT
.	TRBV10-3	.	TRBJ2-2	CASSGRFDTGELFF	TGTGCCAGCAGCGGCCGTTTCGACACCGGGGAGCTGTTTTTT
.	TRBV30	.	TRBJ1-4	CVWTRGLNEKLFF	TGTGTCTGGACCAGGGGATTAAATGAAAAACTGTTTTTT
.	TRBV12-3/TRBV12-4	TRBD2	TRBJ2-1	CASSFGAGLAGAYNEQFF	TGTGCCAGCAGTTTCGGCGCGGGACTAGCGGGGGCGTACAATGAGCAGTTCTTC
.	TRBV29-1	.	TRBJ2-3	CSVDQGGADTQYF	TGCAGCGTCGATCAGGGTGGTGCAGATACGCAGTATTTT
once	TRBV10-3	.	TRBJ1-4	CAISGAGTTNEKLFF	TGTGCCATCAGTGGAGCAGGAACAACTAATGAAAAACTGTTTTTT
few	TRBV3-1	TRBD1	TRBJ1-6	CASSQDQGQGLGSPLHF	TGTGCCAGCAGCCAAGATCAGGGACAGGGCTTAGGGTCACCCCTCCACTTT
.	TRBV19	TRBD2	TRBJ2-7	CASSPSLAGGEQYF	TGTGCCAGTAGTCCCAGCTTGGCGGGGGGCGAGCAGTACTTC
.	TRBV15	.	TRBJ1-3	CATSRDDQDTIYF	TGTGCCACCAGCAGAGACGACCAGGACACCATATATTTT
few	TRBV30	.	TRBJ1-6	CAWGHTEGRSNSPLHF	TGTGCCTGGGGCCATACGGAGGGGCGGAGTAATTCACCCCTCCACTTT
many	TRBV19	.	TRBJ1-5	CASSVGLYQPQHF	TGTGCCAGTAGTGTTGGGTTATATCAGCCCCAGCATTTT
.	TRBV5-1	.	TRBJ2-1	CASSSRSTYNEQFF	TGCGCCAGCAGCTCCAGGTCCACCTACAATGAGCAGTTCTTC
.	TRBV20-1	.	TRBJ1-2	CSARVGYDYGYTF	TGCAGTGCTAGAGTTGGGTACGACTATGGCTACACCTTC
many	TRBV4-2	.	TRBJ1-1	CASSQDSQGWSQNTEAFF	TGTGCCAGCAGCCAAGATTCCCAGGGATGGTCCCAGAACACTGAAGCTTTCTTT
many	TRBV2	TRBD2	TRBJ2-7	CASSEDRGAYEQYF	TGTGCCAGCAGTGAAGATCGGGGGGCCTACGAGCAGTACTTC
.	TRBV5-6	.	TRBJ1-5	CASRPSPQETQHF	TGTGCCAGCAGGCCAAGTCCCCAAGAGACCCAGCATTTT
few	TRBV6-5	TRBD2	TRBJ2-7	CASSYSLAGGYEQYF	TGTGCCAGCAGTTACTCGTTGGCGGGGGGTTACGAGCAGTACTTC
.	TRBV20-1	TRBD1	TRBJ1-6	CSAATGDNSPLHF	TGCAGTGCTGCTACAGGGGATAATTCACCCCTCCACTTT
.	TRBV7-9	.	TRBJ1-1	CASSLNFNAEAFF	TGCGCCAGCAGCTTAAATTTTAACGCTGAAGCTTTCTTT
many	TRBV11-2	.	TRBJ2-4	CASSSPPLQYF	TGTGCCAGCAGCTCCCCGCCCCTTCAGTACTTC
.	TRBV7-4	TRBD2	TRBJ2-3	CASSRGHSGVSTDTQYF	TGTGCCAGCAGCCGAGGCCACAGCGGGGTGAGCACAGATACGCAGTATTTT
.	TRBV2	TRBD2	TRBJ2-7	CASTSGYEQYF	TGTGCCAGCACTAGCGGCTACGAGCAGTACTTC
.	TRBV20-1	.	TRBJ1-5	CSARDSPYSNQPQHF	TGCAGTGCTAGGGACAGTCCTTATAGCAATCAGCCCCAGCATTTT
few	TRBV15	.	TRBJ1-5	CATSREGGETQHF	TGTGCCACCAGCAGGGAGGGAGGGGAGACCCAGCATTTT
many	TRBV5-5	TRBD2	TRBJ2-7	CASSFGGAYEQYF	TGTGCCAGCAGCTTCGGGGGGGCCTACGAGCAGTACTTC
.	TRBV5-6	.	TRBJ1-1	CASSLDLPGTEAFF	TGTGCCAGCAGCTTGGACCTACCGGGCACTGAAGCTTTCTTT
many	TRBV28	.	TRBJ2-2	CASSLSHTGELFF	TGTGCCAGCAGTTTATCTCACACCGGGGAGCTGTTTTTT
many	TRBV27	.	TRBJ2-7	CATGGRHEQYF	TGTGCCACCGGGGGCAGACACGAGCAGTACTTC
.	TRBV6-2/TRBV6-3	TRBD1	TRBJ1-2	CASSKNQGDGYTF	TGTGCCAGCAGTAAGAATCAGGGGGATGGCTACACCTTC
once	TRBV12-3/TRBV12-4	.	TRBJ1-2	CASSLVPGGYTF	TGTGCCAGCAGTTTAGTTCCGGGGGGCTACACCTTC
many	TRBV9	.	TRBJ2-3	CASSVSGRLLDTQYF	TGTGCCAGCAGCGTCTCTGGACGGCTACTAGATACGCAGTATTTT
.	TRBV6-6	.	TRBJ1-2	CASRYDRTYGYTF	TGTGCCAGCAGATATGACAGAACTTATGGCTACACCTTC
.	TRBV11-2	TRBD1	TRBJ2-2	CASSSEGATGELFF	TGTGCCAGCAGCTCCGAGGGGGCTACCGGGGAGCTGTTTTTT
many	TRBV11-3	.	TRBJ2-1	CASSSGGSSYNEQFF	TGTGCCAGCAGTTCCGGAGGAAGCTCCTACAATGAGCAGTTCTTC
once	TRBV7-9	.	TRBJ1-2	CASSNTEGGYGYTF	TGTGCCAGCAGCAATACCGAGGGAGGCTATGGCTACACCTTC
.	TRBV28	.	TRBJ1-1	CASSTTDRGPLNTEAFF	TGTGCCAGCAGTACCACGGACAGAGGGCCCCTCAACACTGAAGCTTTCTTT
.	TRBV7-9	TRBD1	TRBJ2-7	CASSRGQSYSYEQYF	TGTGCCAGCAGCAGGGGACAGAGTTATTCCTACGAGCAGTACTTC
many	TRBV5-1	.	TRBJ2-1	CASSLDRGYNEQFF	TGCGCCAGCAGCTTGGATCGCGGATACAATGAGCAGTTCTTC
.	TRBV6-1	.	TRBJ2-5	CASSPDVGWETQYF	TGTGCCAGCAGTCCAGATGTTGGGTGGGAGACCCAGTACTTC
.	TRBV10-3	TRBD1	TRBJ1-2	CAIRATGGGYGYTF	TGTGCCATCAGGGCGACAGGGGGTGGCTATGGCTACACCTTC
.	TRBV10-3	.	TRBJ1-4	CAISGEVDEKLFF	TGTGCCATCAGTGGGGAGGTGGATGAAAAACTGTTTTTT
.	TRBV10-3	.	TRBJ1-3	CAISESGRGGNTIYF	TGTGCCATCAGTGAGTCGGGAAGAGGTGGAAACACCATATATTTT